A single sample gave rise to the 23 T cell receptor beta chains below, sequenced in a study of shared clonotypes between healthy human individuals. Using immunoSEQ multiplex PCR, the repertoire was profiled, and TCRdb retains in-frame clones only, with some absent. The data hold fewer than 1.6 million clones, with 98% observed a single time. The sample taken for sequencing was naive CD4+ T cells sorted from blood. Described subset: CD45RA+ positively selected. The receptors stem from a man aged 25 to 40 in good health.

The chain joins TRBV15 to TRBJ2-3; tentative D call: TRBD1 (6 bases). There are 15 residues in the CDR3. Per the germline V gene, CDR1 is LNHNV and CDR2 is YYDKDF (reference sequence). V was cut by 3 bases and J by 4 bases, with 14 bases left in between. CDR3 coding DNA: TGTGCCACCAGCAGCCCGAAGGGGGTGGCAGATACGCAGTATTTT. It yields the protein CATSSPKGVADTQYF. The whole variable domain, remainder taken from reference TRBV15 and TRBJ2-3, is DAMVIQNPRYQVTQFGKPVTLSCSQTLNHNVMYWYQQKSSQAPKLLFHYYDKDFNNEADTPDNFQSRRPNTSFCFLDIRSPGLGDTAMYLCATSSPKGVADTQYFGPGTRLTVL.

The rearrangement joins TRBV7-9 to TRBJ2-7; D is undetermined. Per the germline V gene, CDR1 is SEHNR and CDR2 is FQNEAQ (reference sequence). The CDR3 runs to 13 residues. V was trimmed by 2 bases and J by 2 bases, leaving 7 bases between them. DNA of the CDR3: TGTGCCAGCAGCTTAAATACAGCCTACGAGCAGTACTTC. Its translation: CASSLNTAYEQYF. The full variable domain, with the rest looked up from reference TRBV7-9 and TRBJ2-7, is DTGVSQNPRHKITKRGQNVTFRCDPISEHNRLYWYRQTLGQGPEFLTYFQNEAQLEKSRLLSDRFSAERPKGSFSTLEIQRTEQGDSAMYLCASSLNTAYEQYFGPGTRLTVT.

The chain links TRBV4-1 to TRBJ2-7; 7 positions agree with TRBD1. The CDR3 runs 16 residues. Germline CDR1 reads MGHRA; CDR2 reads YSYEKL. Trimming took 8 bases from V and 2 from J; bases not matched to a gene: 15. CDR3 sequence reads: CASHKPPGDSPYEQYF. Written as DNA, the CDR3 is TGCGCCAGCCATAAGCCACCCGGGGACAGCCCCTACGAGCAGTACTTC.

The genes are TRBV9 and TRBJ2-2; D possibly corresponds to TRBD1 (6 bases). CDR3 length: 15 amino acids. Germline values: CDR1 SGDLS, CDR2 YYNGEE. V dropped 0 bases and J dropped 4 bases, with 10 bases sitting between them. The DNA of the CDR3 is TGTGCCAGCAGCGTAGCTGGACAGAGCACCGGGGAGCTGTTTTTT. This gives the protein CASSVAGQSTGELFF.

The DNA for the CDR3 is TGTGCCAGCGCCCGCCGGTGGGGAACCGGGGAGCTGTTTTTT. It translates to CASARRWGTGELFF. This chain joins TRBV7-2 and TRBJ2-2; D unclear. With 8 bases removed from V and 5 bases from J, the gap between germline ends came to 15 bases. The CDR3 has 14 amino acids. Germline CDR1 reads SGHTA; CDR2 reads FQGNSA.

V and J are TRBV30 and TRBJ2-7, with D tentatively TRBD1 (6 bases). With 2 bases removed from V and 7 bases from J, the gap between germline ends came to 15 bases. Per germline, CDR1 GTSNPN and CDR2 SVGIG (reference sequence). This CDR3 spans 13 amino acids. The CDR3: CAWSSRGNGEQYF. The CDR3, as DNA: TGTGCCTGGAGTAGTAGGGGGAACGGAGAGCAGTACTTC.

The CDR3: CASSPRPRDEQYF. The CDR3 region has the DNA TGTGCCAGCTCACCGAGGCCCAGGGACGAGCAGTACTTC. The chain couples TRBV18 to TRBJ2-7; tentatively, D is TRBD1 (5 bases). Germline-derived CDR1 and CDR2 are KGHSH and LQKENI. The CDR3 consists of 13 residues. The germline V and J ends were trimmed by 3 bases and 5 bases, with 11 bases remaining between them.

V usage is TRBV7-2 and J usage is TRBJ2-7; no clear D. V was cut by 4 bases and J by 3 bases, with 10 bases left in between. The CDR3 covers 13 residues. Germline V gene lookup returns CDR1 SGHTA and CDR2 FQGNSA. CDR3 loop: CASSSSYNYEQYF. In DNA form, the CDR3 reads TGTGCCAGCAGCTCCTCGTATAACTACGAGCAGTACTTC.

The V and J genes are TRBV7-6 and TRBJ2-7; unclear D gene. Trimming removed 2 bases at V and 10 bases at J, with 15 bases between. The CDR3 has 13 amino acids. Germline CDR1 SGHVS, CDR2 FNYEAQ. This CDR3 is CASSLKVSSDQYF. The DNA of the CDR3 is TGTGCCAGCAGCTTAAAGGTCAGTTCGGATCAGTACTTC.

This chain connects TRBV18 to TRBJ2-1, with D unclear. The V gene's germline CDR1 is KGHSH and CDR2 LQKENI. The CDR3 has 13 residues. Trimming took 3 bases from V and 6 from J, leaving 9 bases between them. The CDR3 region is CASSPAVINEQFF. CDR3 DNA sequence: TGTGCCAGCTCACCCGCTGTCATCAATGAGCAGTTCTTC.

The chain uses TRBV7-8 and TRBJ1-1, with D unresolved. The V end lost 0 bases, the J end lost 6 bases, and 8 bases lay between the germline ends. Germline lookup yields CDR1 SGHVS and CDR2 FQNEAQ. The CDR3 covers 13 residues. CDR3 sequence reads: CASSLAQWAEAFF. CDR3 sequence (DNA): TGTGCCAGCAGCTTAGCGCAATGGGCTGAAGCTTTCTTT.

This clone was seen a single time. The gene calls are TRBV5-1 and TRBJ2-1; D unclear. Per germline, CDR1 SGHRS and CDR2 YFSETQ. The CDR3 runs 16 residues. Trimming removed 3 bases from V and 0 bases from J, with 13 bases in between. The CDR3 protein is CASSSGPGSSYNEQFF. The CDR3 bases are TGCGCCAGCAGCTCCGGGCCCGGAAGCTCCTACAATGAGCAGTTCTTC.

A remark on this clone: This same CDR3 is encoded by further DNA sequences in the sample. V is TRBV29-1 and J is TRBJ2-7; 9 positions match TRBD1. Germline V lookup: CDR1 SQVTM, CDR2 ANQGSEA. The CDR3 has 12 amino acids. Losses at the gene ends were 6 bases for V and 2 bases for J; bases not matched to a gene: 2. CDR3 residues: CSVRQGAYEQYF. CDR3 sequence (DNA): TGCAGCGTCCGACAGGGGGCCTACGAGCAGTACTTC.

This chain joins TRBV6-1 and TRBJ1-2, with 9 bases matching TRBD1. Trimming took 6 bases from V and 2 from J; bases not matched to a gene: 4. From germline, CDR1 is MNHNS and CDR2 SASEGT. This CDR3 has 14 residues. The CDR3 sequence: CASRTGQGNYGYTF. Here the CDR3 DNA reads TGTGCCAGCAGGACTGGACAGGGGAACTATGGCTACACCTTC.

The rearrangement uses TRBV29-1 and TRBJ1-2; 7 nucleotides match TRBD1. Trimming cost V 3 bases and J 9 bases; bases outside gene matches: 10. The CDR3 runs 13 residues. Germline lookup yields CDR1 SQVTM and CDR2 ANQGSEA. The chain's CDR3 is CSVEAEDRLRYTF. The DNA for the CDR3 is TGCAGCGTTGAGGCTGAGGACAGGCTTCGCTACACCTTC. Drawing the rest from reference TRBV29-1 and TRBJ1-2, the complete variable domain is SAVISQKPSRDICQRGTSLTIQCQVDSQVTMMFWYRQQPGQSLTLIATANQGSEATYESGFVIDKFPISRPNLTFSTLTVSNMSPEDSSIYLCSVEAEDRLRYTFGSGTRLTVV.

The chain employs TRBV7-9 and TRBJ1-2; TRBD1 might be the D (6 bases). Deletions cut 2 bases from V and 4 bases from J, with 11 bases between. The CDR3 consists of 14 residues. CDR1 is SEHNR, CDR2 FQNEAQ, per germline (reference sequence). CDR3 sequence: CASSLKGQLYGYTF. Written as DNA, the CDR3 is TGTGCCAGCAGCTTAAAAGGACAGCTCTATGGCTACACCTTC.

With regard to this clone: The same CDR3 is also encoded by other DNA sequences in this sample. The V and J genes are TRBV28 and TRBJ1-2; possible D gene TRBD1, 6 bases. The germline CDR1 and CDR2 sequences are MDHEN and SYDVKM. The CDR3 covers 13 residues. Trimming left V 6 bases short and J 5 bases short, with 13 bases between. The CDR3 is CASSLTGLYGYTF. Here the CDR3 DNA reads TGTGCCAGCAGCCTGACAGGACTATATGGCTACACCTTC.

The CDR3 is CASRPIAGLTYNEQFF. Here the CDR3 DNA reads TGCGCCAGCAGACCTATAGCGGGGTTGACTTACAATGAGCAGTTCTTC. This chain uses TRBV4-1 with TRBJ2-1; TRBD2 aligns across 8 bases. This CDR3 is 16 amino acids long. Losses at the gene ends were 6 bases for V and 4 bases for J; bases not matched to a gene: 11. In germline, CDR1 is MGHRA, CDR2 YSYEKL.

V is TRBV27 and J is TRBJ2-1; TRBD2 matches at 7 bases. The CDR3 is 17 residues long. V shed 3 bases and J 5 bases; nucleotides not matched to a gene: 13. Germline-derived CDR1 and CDR2 are MNHEY and SMNVEV (reference sequence). CDR3 DNA sequence: TGTGCCAGCAGTTTCTTAATCAGGCTAGCGGCTCACAATGAGCAGTTCTTC. Translating gives CASSFLIRLAAHNEQFF.

The chain employs TRBV30 and TRBJ2-7, with 10 bases that match TRBD1. The length of the CDR3 is 15 residues. The V gene's germline CDR1 is GTSNPN and CDR2 SVGIG (reference sequence). J gave up 1 base and V 2 bases, and 5 bases lay outside the gene matches. The CDR3 region is CAWSRDRGFSYEQYF. The CDR3 DNA follows: TGTGCCTGGAGTCGGGACAGGGGATTTTCCTACGAGCAGTACTTC.

V usage is TRBV13 and J usage is TRBJ2-3, with D tentatively TRBD1 (6 bases). V lost 3 bases and J 4 bases, leaving 20 bases between the germline ends. Germline V gene data show CDR1 as PRHDT and CDR2 as FYEKMQ (reference sequence). The CDR3 contains 17 residues. CDR3 sequence (DNA): TGTGCCAGCAGCTTCCGAAAAACAGGGCAGAGGGCAGATACGCAGTATTTT. Encoded protein: CASSFRKTGQRADTQYF.

This clone was seen only once. This CDR3 is CASSFRRGSGANVLTF. The CDR3 nucleotides are TGTGCCAGCAGTTTTCGCAGGGGGTCTGGGGCCAACGTCCTGACTTTC. This chain links TRBV28 with TRBJ2-6, with TRBD1 matching over 7 bases. Germline CDR1 reads MDHEN; CDR2 reads SYDVKM. V gave up 3 bases and J gave up 1 base; unmatched junction bases: 3. The CDR3 is 16 amino acids.

The chain joins TRBV27 to TRBJ1-2, with TRBD1 matching 7 bases. The ends lost 4 bases at V and 5 bases at J; junction bases unmatched: 13. Germline CDR1 MNHEY, CDR2 SMNVEV (reference sequence). The CDR3 totals 16 residues. CDR3 amino acids: CASSSLPGQIRYGYTF. CDR3 nucleotide sequence: TGTGCCAGCAGTTCACTTCCGGGACAGATCCGTTATGGCTACACCTTC.